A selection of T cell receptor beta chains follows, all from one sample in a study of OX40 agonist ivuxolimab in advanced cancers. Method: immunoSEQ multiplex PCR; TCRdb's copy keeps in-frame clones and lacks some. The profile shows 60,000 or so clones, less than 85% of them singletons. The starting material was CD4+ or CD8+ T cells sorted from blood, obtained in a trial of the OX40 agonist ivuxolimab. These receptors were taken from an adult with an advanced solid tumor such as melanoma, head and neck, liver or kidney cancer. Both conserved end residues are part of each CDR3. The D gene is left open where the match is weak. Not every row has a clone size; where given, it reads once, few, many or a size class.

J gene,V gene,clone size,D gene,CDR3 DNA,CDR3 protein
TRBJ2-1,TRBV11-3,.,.,TGTGCCAGCAGGGCCCAGCTCGACAATGAGCAGTTCTTC,CASRAQLDNEQFF
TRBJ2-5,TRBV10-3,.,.,TGTGCCACCCTGGGCCAAGAGACCCAGTACTTC,CATLGQETQYF
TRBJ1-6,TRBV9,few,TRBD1,TGTGCCAGCACGCGGGACAGGTCACATTCACCCCTCCACTTT,CASTRDRSHSPLHF
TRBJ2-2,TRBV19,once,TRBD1,TGTGCCAGTAGGTGGACAGGGAGAGACACCGGGGAGCTGTTTTTT,CASRWTGRDTGELFF
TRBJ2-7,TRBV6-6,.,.,TGTGCCAGCAGTGGGGACGCCGGGATCTCCTACGAGCAGTACTTC,CASSGDAGISYEQYF
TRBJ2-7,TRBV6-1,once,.,TGTGCCAGCAGGGCTAGCGTAAACTACGAGCAGTACTTC,CASRASVNYEQYF
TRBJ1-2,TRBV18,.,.,TGTGCCAGCTCACCGCAAGGGTCCGCGACAGCCTCCTATGGCTACACCTTC,CASSPQGSATASYGYTF
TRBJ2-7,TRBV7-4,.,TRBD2,TGTGCCAGCAGCTTAGTAGCGGGGGGGCCCTACGAGCAGTACTTC,CASSLVAGGPYEQYF
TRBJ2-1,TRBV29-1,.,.,TGCAGCGTTGCCAGGGGGGCGAATGAGCAGTTCTTC,CSVARGANEQFF
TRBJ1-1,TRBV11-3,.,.,TGTGCCAGCAGCTTAGATATATTTGTCACTGAAGCTTTCTTT,CASSLDIFVTEAFF
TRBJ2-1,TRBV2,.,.,TGTGCCAGCAGGGCGGACCAACGAGAGCAGTTCTTC,CASRADQREQFF
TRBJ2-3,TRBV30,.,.,TGTGCCTGGAGTGTTGGGGATACGCAGTATTTT,CAWSVGDTQYF
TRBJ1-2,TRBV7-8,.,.,TGTGCCAGCAGCTTATCCCCGGGAGGCATCTATGGCTACACCTTC,CASSLSPGGIYGYTF
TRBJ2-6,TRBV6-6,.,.,TGTGCCAGCAGTCGGGGTCTAGTCAACGTCCTGACTTTC,CASSRGLVNVLTF
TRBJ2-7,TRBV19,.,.,TGTGCCAGTAGTATAGGAGGAGCTGCTCTCTACGAGCAGTACTTC,CASSIGGAALYEQYF
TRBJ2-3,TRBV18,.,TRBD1,TGTGCCAGCTCACAAACGGGCGACCGGACAGGGTCGGCAGATACGCAGTATTTT,CASSQTGDRTGSADTQYF
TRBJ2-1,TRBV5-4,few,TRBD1,TGTGCCAGTCACAGGGGGAACTACAATGAGCAGTTCTTC,CASHRGNYNEQFF
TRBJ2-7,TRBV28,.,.,TGTGCCAGCAATGGGGGGGCCGTCGAGCAGTACTTC,CASNGGAVEQYF
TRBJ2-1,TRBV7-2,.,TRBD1,TGTGCCAGCAGCCGACGACTGACAGGGCTCGCCTACAATGAGCAGTTCTTC,CASSRRLTGLAYNEQFF
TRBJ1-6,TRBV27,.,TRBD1,TGTGCCAGCAGTTTAGAACCCCCGACAGGGCCCCCGGCGACCCTCCACTTT,CASSLEPPTGPPATLHF
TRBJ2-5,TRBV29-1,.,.,TGCAGCGCCCGGACTCCCGCGCGGACCCAGTACTTC,CSARTPARTQYF
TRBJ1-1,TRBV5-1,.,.,TGCGCCAGCAGCCACTCTGAAAGGGGGGCGGGAATTGCGCGCGAAGCTTTCTTT,CASSHSERGAGIAREAFF
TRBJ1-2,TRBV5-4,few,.,TGTGCCAGCAGCCCCGAGCCTAACTATGGCTACACCTTC,CASSPEPNYGYTF
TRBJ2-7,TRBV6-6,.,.,TGTGCCAGCATGTCGGAGGGGAGTCGTCTGGGCGAGCAGTACTTC,CASMSEGSRLGEQYF
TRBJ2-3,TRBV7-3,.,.,TGTGCCAGCAGCTTAAGGACCCACGCTAGCACAGATACGCAGTATTTT,CASSLRTHASTDTQYF
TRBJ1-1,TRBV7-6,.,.,TGTGCCAGCAGCTTAGGTCCCGACGGCCAGGAGAACACTGAAGCTTTCTTT,CASSLGPDGQENTEAFF
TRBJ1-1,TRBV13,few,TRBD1,TGTGCCAGCGGAGGACAGGGAGACACTGAAGCTTTCTTT,CASGGQGDTEAFF
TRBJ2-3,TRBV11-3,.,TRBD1,TGTGCCAGCAGCACCGGACAGGGATGGGGTCAGTATTTT,CASSTGQGWGQYF
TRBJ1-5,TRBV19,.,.,TGTGCCAGTAGTAGCGGCAGGATAATGGATCAGCCCCAGCATTTT,CASSSGRIMDQPQHF
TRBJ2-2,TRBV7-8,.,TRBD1,TGTGCCAGCAGCCCGGGACAGGGGGCAACCGGGGAGCTGTTTTTT,CASSPGQGATGELFF
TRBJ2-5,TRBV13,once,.,TGTGCCAGCAGTTTTGCGGGGGCACAAGAGACCCAGTACTTC,CASSFAGAQETQYF
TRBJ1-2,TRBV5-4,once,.,TGTGCCAGCAGCGCCCCCGAGGAATTGACAGGCTACACCTTC,CASSAPEELTGYTF
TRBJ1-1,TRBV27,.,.,TGTGCCAGCAGTTTTTTTACTAACACTGAAGCTTTCTTT,CASSFFTNTEAFF
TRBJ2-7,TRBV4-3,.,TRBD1,TGCGCCAGCAGCCTACTCAGAGGGGGCCGAAGCTCCTACGAGCAGTACTTC,CASSLLRGGRSSYEQYF
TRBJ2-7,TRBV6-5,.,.,TGTGCCAGTTCCCCCAGCTACGAGCAGTACTTC,CASSPSYEQYF
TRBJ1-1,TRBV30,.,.,TGTGCCTGGAGTGTGGGGGCTGACACTGAAGCTTTCTTT,CAWSVGADTEAFF
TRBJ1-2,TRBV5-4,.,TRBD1,TGTGCCAGCAGCCCAAGACAGGGAGGCTATGGCTACACCTTC,CASSPRQGGYGYTF
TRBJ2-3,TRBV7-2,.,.,TGTGCCAGCAGCTTCTCCGCTAGCACAGATACGCAGTATTTT,CASSFSASTDTQYF
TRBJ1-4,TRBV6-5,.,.,TGTGCCACCGCCCACGGGGAGGTTGGGGGGGAAAAACTGTTTTTT,CATAHGEVGGEKLFF
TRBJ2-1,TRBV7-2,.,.,TGTGCCAGCAGCTTCCAGGGTATCTACAATGAGCAGTTCTTC,CASSFQGIYNEQFF
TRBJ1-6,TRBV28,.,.,TGTGCCAGCAGGTATAGGCGTGGGGGCCCAGATTCACCCCTCCACTTT,CASRYRRGGPDSPLHF
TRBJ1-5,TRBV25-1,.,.,TGTGCCAGCAGTGAAGGGGGTATTAGGGATCAGCCCCAGCATTTT,CASSEGGIRDQPQHF